This TCR beta chain was captured in a study of cytomegalovirus exposure and HLA in healthy donors. Study-level findings and limits: Cytomegalovirus status was reportedly diagnosed by the classifier with high sensitivity and specificity. For presence/absence analyses, sequencing depth was assumed to be roughly uniform across donors.

Turning to this clone: No antigen is known for it.

A multiplex PCR was run with 60 Vbeta primers and 13 Jbeta primers. Authors' data handling: Later reanalysis found approximately 80 million unique TCR beta chains, roughly 10 million of them shared. The data were produced by immunoSEQ multiplex PCR, yet TCRdb's version contains in-frame clones alone and is incomplete. V, J and clone size derive from that table, while D and trimming were established from the DNA sequence. The sample table includes some 80,000 clones. Germline V gene data show CDR1 as SNHLY and CDR2 as FYNNEI. This CDR3 comprises 16 residues. Trimming stripped 7 bases from V and 0 bases from J, with 16 bases between.

Sequencing was performed on PBMCs. The chain recombines TRBV2 with TRBJ2-4, with D possibly TRBD2 on 5 matching bases. The sequence was collected from a man aged 50 to 59 in good health and CMV-seropositive. CDR3 amino acids: CASTPRARLAKNIQYF. The CDR3 coding sequence is TGTGCCAGCACCCCGAGGGCTCGCCTAGCCAAAAACATTCAGTACTTC. The full variable domain, in which reference TRBV2 and TRBJ2-4 provide the parts outside the CDR3, is EPEVTQTPSHQVTQMGQEVILRCVPISNHLYFYWYRQILGQKVEFLVSFYNNEISEKSEIFDDQFSVERPDGSNFTLKIRSTKLEDSAMYFCASTPRARLAKNIQYFGAGTRLSVL.